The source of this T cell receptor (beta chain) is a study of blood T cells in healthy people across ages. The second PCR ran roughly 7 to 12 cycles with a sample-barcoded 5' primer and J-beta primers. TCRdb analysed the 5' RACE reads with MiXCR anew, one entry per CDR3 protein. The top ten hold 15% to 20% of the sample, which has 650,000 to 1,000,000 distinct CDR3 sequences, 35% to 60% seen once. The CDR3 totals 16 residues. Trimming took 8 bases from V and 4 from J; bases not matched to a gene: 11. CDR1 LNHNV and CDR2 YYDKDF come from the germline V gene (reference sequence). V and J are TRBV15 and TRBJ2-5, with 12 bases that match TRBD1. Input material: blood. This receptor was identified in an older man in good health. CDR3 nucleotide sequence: TGTGCCACCGAGCGGGACAGGGGGCTTAAGGGAGAGACCCAGTACTTC. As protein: CATERDRGLKGETQYF.